This T cell receptor (beta chain) was identified in a study of OX40 agonist ivuxolimab in advanced cancers. Study observations and caveats: Expanded clones were, on average, more numerous among CD8+ T cells than CD4+. Antigen specificity of clonally expanded peripheral T cells was not established.

Details on this clone: The antigen is undetermined.

Generated by immunoSEQ multiplex PCR, the TCRdb table keeps only in-frame clones and is missing some. The repertoire holds around 66,000 clones, around 81% seen once, with 3.5% to 4.5% in the top ten. The receptor's source is an adult with an advanced solid tumor such as melanoma, head and neck, liver or kidney cancer. The input for sequencing was CD4+ or CD8+ T cells sorted from blood, taken in a trial of the OX40 agonist ivuxolimab.

As DNA, the CDR3 is TGTGCCAGCAGTGAAGCTTCTGGGAAGCGGGGCACAGATACGCAGTATTTT. Translating gives CASSEASGKRGTDTQYF. The chain links TRBV6-1 to TRBJ2-3, with TRBD2 as a possible D gene (6 bases). V lost 0 bases and J lost 1, with 14 bases in between. CDR1 and CDR2 (germline): MNHNS, SASEGT. CDR3 length: 17 amino acids.